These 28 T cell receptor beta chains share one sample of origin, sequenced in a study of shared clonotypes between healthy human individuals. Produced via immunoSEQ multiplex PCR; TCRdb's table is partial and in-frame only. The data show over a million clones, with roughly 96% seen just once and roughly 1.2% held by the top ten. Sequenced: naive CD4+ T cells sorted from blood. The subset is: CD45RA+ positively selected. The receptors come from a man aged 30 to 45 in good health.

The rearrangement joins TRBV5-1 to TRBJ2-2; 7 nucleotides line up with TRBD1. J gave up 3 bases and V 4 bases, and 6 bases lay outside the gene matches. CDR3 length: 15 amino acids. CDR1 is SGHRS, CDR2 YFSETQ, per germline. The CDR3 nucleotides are TGCGCCAGCAGCCTAGAGGGGGCCCACACCGGGGAGCTGTTTTTT. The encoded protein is CASSLEGAHTGELFF. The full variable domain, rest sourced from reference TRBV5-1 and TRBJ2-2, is KAGVTQTPRYLIKTRGQQVTLSCSPISGHRSVSWYQQTPGQGLQFLFEYFSETQRNKGNFPGRFSGRQFSNSRSEMNVSTLELGDSALYLCASSLEGAHTGELFFGEGSRLTVL.

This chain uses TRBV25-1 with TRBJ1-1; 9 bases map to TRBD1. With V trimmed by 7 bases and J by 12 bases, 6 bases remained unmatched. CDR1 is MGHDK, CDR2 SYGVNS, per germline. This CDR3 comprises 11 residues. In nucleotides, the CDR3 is TGTGCCAGCACCCGGGGACAGGGTTCTTTCTTT. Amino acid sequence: CASTRGQGSFF.

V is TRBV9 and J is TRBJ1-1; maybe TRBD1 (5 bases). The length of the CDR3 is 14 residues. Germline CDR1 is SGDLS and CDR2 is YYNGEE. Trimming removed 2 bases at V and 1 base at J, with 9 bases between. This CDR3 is CASSVETANTEAFF. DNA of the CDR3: TGTGCCAGCAGCGTCGAGACAGCGAACACTGAAGCTTTCTTT.

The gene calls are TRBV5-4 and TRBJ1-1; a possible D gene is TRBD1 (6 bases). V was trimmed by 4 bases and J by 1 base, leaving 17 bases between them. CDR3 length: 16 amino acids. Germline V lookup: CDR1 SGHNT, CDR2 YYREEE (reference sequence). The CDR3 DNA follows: TGTGCCAGCAGCGACGGGGGCCTAAATCCGAACACTGAAGCTTTCTTT. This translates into CASSDGGLNPNTEAFF.

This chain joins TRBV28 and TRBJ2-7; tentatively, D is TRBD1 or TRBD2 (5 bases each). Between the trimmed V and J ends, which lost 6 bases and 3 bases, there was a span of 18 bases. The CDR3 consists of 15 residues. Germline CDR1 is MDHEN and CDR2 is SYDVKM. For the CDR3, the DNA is TGTGCCAGCAGGAGAGCCGGGACGCGGTTCTACGAGCAGTACTTC. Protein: CASRRAGTRFYEQYF.

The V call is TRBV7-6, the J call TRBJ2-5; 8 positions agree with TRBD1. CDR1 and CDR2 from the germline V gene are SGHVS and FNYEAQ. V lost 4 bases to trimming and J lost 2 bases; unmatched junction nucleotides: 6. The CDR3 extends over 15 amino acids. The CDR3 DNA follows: TGTGCCAGCAGCTCCCGACAGGGGCTGCAAGAGACCCAGTACTTC. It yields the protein CASSSRQGLQETQYF.

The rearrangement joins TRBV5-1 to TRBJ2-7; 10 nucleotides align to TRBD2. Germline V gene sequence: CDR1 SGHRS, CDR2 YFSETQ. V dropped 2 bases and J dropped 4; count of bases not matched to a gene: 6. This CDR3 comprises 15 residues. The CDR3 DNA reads TGCGCCAGCAGCTTCGGGACTAGCGAGGATTACGAGCAGTACTTC. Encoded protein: CASSFGTSEDYEQYF.

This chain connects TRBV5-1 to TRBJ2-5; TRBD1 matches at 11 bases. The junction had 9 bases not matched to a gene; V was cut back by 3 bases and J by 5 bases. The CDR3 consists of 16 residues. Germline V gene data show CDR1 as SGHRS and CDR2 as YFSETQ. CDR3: CASSYSGTGGIETQYF. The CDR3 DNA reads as TGCGCCAGCAGCTACTCCGGGACAGGGGGGATCGAGACCCAGTACTTC.

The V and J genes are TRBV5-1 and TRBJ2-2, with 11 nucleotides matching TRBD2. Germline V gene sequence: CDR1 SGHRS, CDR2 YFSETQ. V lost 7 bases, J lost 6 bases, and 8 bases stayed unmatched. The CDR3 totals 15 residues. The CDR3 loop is CASAGLAVGAGELFF. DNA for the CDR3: TGCGCCAGCGCGGGACTAGCGGTAGGGGCCGGGGAGCTGTTTTTT.

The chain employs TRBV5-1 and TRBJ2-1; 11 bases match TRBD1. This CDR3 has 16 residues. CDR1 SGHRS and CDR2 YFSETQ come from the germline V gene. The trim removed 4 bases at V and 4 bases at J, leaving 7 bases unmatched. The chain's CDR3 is CASSSGQGARYNEQFF. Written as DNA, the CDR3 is TGCGCCAGCAGCAGTGGACAGGGGGCCAGATACAATGAGCAGTTCTTC.

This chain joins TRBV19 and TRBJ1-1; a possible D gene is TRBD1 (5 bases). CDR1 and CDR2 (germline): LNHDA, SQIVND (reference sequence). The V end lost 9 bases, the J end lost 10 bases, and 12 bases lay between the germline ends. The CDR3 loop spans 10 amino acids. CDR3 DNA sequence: TGTGCCAGCCGTGGGACGCGAGCTTTCTTT. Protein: CASRGTRAFF.

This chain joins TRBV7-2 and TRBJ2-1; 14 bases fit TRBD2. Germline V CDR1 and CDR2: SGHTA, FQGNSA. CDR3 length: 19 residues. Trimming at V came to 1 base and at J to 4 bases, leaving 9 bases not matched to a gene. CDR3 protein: CASSLVLGLAGGAYNEQFF. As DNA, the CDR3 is TGTGCCAGCAGCTTAGTTCTCGGACTAGCGGGAGGAGCATACAATGAGCAGTTCTTC.

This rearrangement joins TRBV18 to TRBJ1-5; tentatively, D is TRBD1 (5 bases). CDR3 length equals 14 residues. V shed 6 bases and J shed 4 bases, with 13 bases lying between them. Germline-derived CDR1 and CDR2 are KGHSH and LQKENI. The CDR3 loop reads CASSEGIRNQPQHF. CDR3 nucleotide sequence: TGTGCCAGCTCCGAGGGGATACGAAATCAGCCCCAGCATTTT.

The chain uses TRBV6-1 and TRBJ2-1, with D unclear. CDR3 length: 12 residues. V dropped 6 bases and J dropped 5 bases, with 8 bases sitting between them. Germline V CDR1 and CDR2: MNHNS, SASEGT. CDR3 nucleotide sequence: TGTGCCAGCAGATACCCGAACAATGAGCAGTTCTTC. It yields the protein CASRYPNNEQFF.

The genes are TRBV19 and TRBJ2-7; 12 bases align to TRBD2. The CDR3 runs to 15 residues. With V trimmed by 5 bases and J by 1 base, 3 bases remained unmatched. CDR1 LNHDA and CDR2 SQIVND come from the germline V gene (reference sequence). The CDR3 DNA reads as TGTGCCAGTAGTCCAGGACTAGCGGGATCCTACGAGCAGTACTTC. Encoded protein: CASSPGLAGSYEQYF.

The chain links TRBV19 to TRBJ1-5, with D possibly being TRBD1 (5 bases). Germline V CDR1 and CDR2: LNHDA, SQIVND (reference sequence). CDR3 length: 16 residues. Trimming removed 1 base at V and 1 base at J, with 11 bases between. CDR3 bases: TGTGCCAGTAGTATAGGCGCAGGGAAGAGCAATCAGCCCCAGCATTTT. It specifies CASSIGAGKSNQPQHF.

CDR3 loop: CATSRQRTRDRGRETQYF. DNA for the CDR3: TGTGCCACCAGCAGACAACGCACCCGAGACAGGGGGCGCGAGACCCAGTACTTC. This chain uses TRBV15 with TRBJ2-5; 10 bases line up with TRBD1. The germline CDR1 and CDR2 sequences are LNHNV and YYDKDF (reference sequence). There are 18 residues in the CDR3. Trimming cost V 2 bases and J 5 bases; bases outside gene matches: 14.

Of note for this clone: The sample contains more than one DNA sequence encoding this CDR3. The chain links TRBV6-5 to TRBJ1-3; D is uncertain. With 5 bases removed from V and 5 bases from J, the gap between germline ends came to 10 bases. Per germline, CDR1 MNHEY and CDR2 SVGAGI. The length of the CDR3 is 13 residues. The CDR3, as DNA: TGTGCCAGCAGTCCTCCCCCTAGAAACACCATATATTTT. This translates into CASSPPPRNTIYF.

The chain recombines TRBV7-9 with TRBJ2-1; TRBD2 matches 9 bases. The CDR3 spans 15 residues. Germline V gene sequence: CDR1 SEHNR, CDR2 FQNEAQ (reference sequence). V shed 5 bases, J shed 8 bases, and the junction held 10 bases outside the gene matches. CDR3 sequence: CASSPPTSGWDEQFF. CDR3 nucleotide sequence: TGTGCCAGCAGCCCCCCCACTAGCGGGTGGGATGAGCAGTTCTTC.

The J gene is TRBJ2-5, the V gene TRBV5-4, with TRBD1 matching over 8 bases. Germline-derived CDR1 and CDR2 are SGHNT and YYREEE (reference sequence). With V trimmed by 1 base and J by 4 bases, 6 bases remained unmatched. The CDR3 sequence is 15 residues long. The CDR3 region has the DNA TGTGCCAGCAGCTTGCAACAGGGGGTACGAGAGACCCAGTACTTC. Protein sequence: CASSLQQGVRETQYF.

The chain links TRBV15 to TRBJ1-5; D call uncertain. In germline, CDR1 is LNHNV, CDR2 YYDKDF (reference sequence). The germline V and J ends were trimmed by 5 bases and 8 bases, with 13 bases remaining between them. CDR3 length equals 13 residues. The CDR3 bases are TGTGCCACCAGCCTAAGTCGCAGCGAGCCCCAGCATTTT. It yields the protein CATSLSRSEPQHF.

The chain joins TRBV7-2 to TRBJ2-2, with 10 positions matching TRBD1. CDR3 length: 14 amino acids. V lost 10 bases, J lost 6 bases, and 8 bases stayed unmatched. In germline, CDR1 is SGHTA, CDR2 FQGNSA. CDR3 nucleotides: TGTGCCACAGGGAGGGACAGGGGATCCGGGGAGCTGTTTTTT. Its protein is CATGRDRGSGELFF.

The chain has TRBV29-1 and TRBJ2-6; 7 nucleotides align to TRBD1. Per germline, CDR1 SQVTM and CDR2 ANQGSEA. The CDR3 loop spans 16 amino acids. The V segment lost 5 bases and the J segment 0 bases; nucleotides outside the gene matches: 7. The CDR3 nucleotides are TGCAGCGTTAGTACAGGGGCTAGCTCTGGGGCCAACGTCCTGACTTTC. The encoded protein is CSVSTGASSGANVLTF.

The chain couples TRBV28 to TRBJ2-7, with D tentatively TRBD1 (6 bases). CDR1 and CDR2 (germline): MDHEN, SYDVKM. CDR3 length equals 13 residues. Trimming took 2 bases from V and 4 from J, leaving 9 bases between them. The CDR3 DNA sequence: TGTGCCAGCAGTTTAGGGGGCGGGTACGAGCAGTACTTC. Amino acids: CASSLGGGYEQYF.

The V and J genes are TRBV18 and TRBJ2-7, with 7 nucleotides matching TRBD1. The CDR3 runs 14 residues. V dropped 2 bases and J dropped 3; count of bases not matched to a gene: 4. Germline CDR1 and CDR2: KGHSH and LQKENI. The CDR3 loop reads CASSPEGANYEQYF. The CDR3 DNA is TGTGCCAGCTCACCAGAGGGGGCCAACTACGAGCAGTACTTC.

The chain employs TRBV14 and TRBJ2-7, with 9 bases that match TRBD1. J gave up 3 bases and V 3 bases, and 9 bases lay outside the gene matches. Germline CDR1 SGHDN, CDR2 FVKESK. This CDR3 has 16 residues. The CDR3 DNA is TGTGCCAGCAGCCAGCAACAGGGGGCGGCTATCTACGAGCAGTACTTC. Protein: CASSQQQGAAIYEQYF.

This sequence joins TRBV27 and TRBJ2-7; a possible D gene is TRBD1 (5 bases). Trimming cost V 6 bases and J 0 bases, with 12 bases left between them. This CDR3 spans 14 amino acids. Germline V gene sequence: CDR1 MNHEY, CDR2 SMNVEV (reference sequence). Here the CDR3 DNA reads TGTGCCAGCAGGGACACAGGAAACTCCTACGAGCAGTACTTC. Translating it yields CASRDTGNSYEQYF.

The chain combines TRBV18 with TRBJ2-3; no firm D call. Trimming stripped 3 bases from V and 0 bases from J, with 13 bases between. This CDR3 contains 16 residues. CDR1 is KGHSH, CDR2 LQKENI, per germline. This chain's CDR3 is CASSPVGNPSTDTQYF. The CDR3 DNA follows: TGTGCCAGCTCACCGGTAGGGAATCCTAGCACAGATACGCAGTATTTT.